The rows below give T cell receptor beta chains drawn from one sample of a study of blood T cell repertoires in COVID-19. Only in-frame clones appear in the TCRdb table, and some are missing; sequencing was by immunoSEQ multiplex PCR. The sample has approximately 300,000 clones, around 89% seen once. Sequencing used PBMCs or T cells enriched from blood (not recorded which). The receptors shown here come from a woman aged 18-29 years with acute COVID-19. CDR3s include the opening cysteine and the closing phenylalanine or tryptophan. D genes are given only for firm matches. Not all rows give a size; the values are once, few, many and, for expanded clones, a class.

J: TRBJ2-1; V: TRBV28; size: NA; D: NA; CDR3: CASSTQRLGSYNEQFF; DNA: TGTGCCAGCAGTACGCAGCGGCTTGGCTCCTACAATGAGCAGTTCTTC
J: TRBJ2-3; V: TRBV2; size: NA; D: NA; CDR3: CASSPSSDTQYF; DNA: TGTGCCAGCAGCCCGTCCTCAGATACGCAGTATTTT
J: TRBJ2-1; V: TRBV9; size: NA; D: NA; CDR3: CASSPRDRNNEQFF; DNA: TGTGCCAGCAGCCCGCGGGACAGAAACAATGAGCAGTTCTTC
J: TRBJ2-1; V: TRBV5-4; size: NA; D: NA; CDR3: CASSWGGTGPNNEQFF; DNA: TGTGCCAGCAGCTGGGGGGGGACAGGTCCCAACAATGAGCAGTTCTTC
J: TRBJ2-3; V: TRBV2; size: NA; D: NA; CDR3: CASGGGRSADTQYF; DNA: TGTGCCAGCGGGGGCGGGAGATCGGCAGATACGCAGTATTTT
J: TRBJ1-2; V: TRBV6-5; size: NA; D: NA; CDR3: CASSYIDSSTGGYTF; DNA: TGTGCCAGCAGTTACATAGACAGCAGCACAGGAGGCTACACCTTC
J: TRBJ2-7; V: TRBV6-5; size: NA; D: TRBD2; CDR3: CASSRADTGGYEQYF; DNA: TGTGCCAGCAGCCGAGCGGATACGGGGGGCTACGAGCAGTACTTC
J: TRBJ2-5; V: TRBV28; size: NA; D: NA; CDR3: CASSLGGQSLETQYF; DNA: TGTGCCAGCAGTTTGGGGGGGCAATCTCTAGAGACCCAGTACTTC
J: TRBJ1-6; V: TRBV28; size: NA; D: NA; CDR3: CASLYPGSNSPLHF; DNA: TGTGCCAGCCTTTACCCAGGCAGCAATTCACCCCTCCACTTT
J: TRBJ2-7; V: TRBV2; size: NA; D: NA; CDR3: CATYSPPYEQYF; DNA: TGTGCCACATACAGCCCTCCCTACGAGCAGTACTTC
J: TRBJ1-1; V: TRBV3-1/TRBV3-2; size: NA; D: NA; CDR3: CASSQDWATEAFF; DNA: TGTGCCAGCAGCCAAGATTGGGCCACTGAAGCTTTCTTT
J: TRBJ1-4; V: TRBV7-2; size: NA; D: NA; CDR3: CAGQTNEKLFF; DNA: TGTGCCGGACAGACAAATGAAAAACTGTTTTTT
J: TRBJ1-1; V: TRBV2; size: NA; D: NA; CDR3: CASRQGLNTEAFF; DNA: TGTGCCAGCAGACAGGGTTTGAACACTGAAGCTTTCTTT
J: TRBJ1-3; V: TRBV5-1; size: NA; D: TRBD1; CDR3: CASSLIQGPGNTIYF; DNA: TGCGCCAGCAGCTTGATACAGGGGCCCGGAAACACCATATATTTT
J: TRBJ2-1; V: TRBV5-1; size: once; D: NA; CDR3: CASSFGSGMGEQFF; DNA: TGCGCCAGCAGCTTCGGGTCCGGGATGGGTGAGCAGTTCTTC
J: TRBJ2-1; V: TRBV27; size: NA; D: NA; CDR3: CASSLDSREQFF; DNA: TGTGCCAGCAGTCTGGACTCCAGGGAGCAGTTCTTC
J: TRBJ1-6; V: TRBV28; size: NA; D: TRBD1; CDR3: CASSSGQVNSPLHF; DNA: TGTGCCAGCAGTTCCGGACAGGTGAATTCACCCCTCCACTTT
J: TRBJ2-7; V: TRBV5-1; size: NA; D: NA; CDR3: CASSRQGVAAEQYF; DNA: TGCGCCAGCAGCCGGCAGGGTGTGGCGGCCGAGCAGTACTTC
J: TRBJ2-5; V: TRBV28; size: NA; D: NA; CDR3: CASSLITGKETQYF; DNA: TGTGCCAGCAGTTTAATTACAGGAAAAGAGACCCAGTACTTC
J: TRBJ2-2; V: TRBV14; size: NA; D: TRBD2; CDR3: CASSQETRSGGNTGELFF; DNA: TGTGCCAGCAGCCAAGAGACCCGTAGCGGGGGGAACACCGGGGAGCTGTTTTTT
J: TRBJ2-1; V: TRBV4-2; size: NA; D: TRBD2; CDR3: CASSQDGVAGYNEQFF; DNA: TGTGCCAGCAGCCAAGATGGGGTAGCGGGATACAATGAGCAGTTCTTC
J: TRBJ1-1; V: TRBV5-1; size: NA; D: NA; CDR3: CASSFSGNLNTEAFF; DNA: TGCGCCAGCAGCTTTTCAGGGAATTTAAACACTGAAGCTTTCTTT
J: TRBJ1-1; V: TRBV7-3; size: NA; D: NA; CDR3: CASSLDSNTEAFF; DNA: TGTGCCAGCAGCTTAGACTCTAACACTGAAGCTTTCTTT
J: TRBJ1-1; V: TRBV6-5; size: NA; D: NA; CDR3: CASSYGTNTEAFF; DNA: TGTGCCAGCAGTTACGGCACGAACACTGAAGCTTTCTTT
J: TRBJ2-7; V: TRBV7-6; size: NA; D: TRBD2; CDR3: CASSFREESSYEQYF; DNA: TGTGCCAGCAGCTTCCGGGAGGAAAGCTCCTACGAGCAGTACTTC
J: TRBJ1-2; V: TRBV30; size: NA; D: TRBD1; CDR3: CAWTPAGGYGYTF; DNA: TGTGCCTGGACTCCGGCAGGGGGTTATGGCTACACCTTC
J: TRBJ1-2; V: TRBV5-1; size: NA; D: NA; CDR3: CASSLRTDYGYTF; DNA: TGCGCCAGCAGCCTGCGGACAGACTATGGCTACACCTTC
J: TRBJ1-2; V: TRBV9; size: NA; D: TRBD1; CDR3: CASSFPDRVNDGYTF; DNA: TGTGCCAGCAGCTTCCCGGACAGGGTAAATGATGGCTACACCTTC
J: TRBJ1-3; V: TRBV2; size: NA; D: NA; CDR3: CASSGPVLPDSGNTIYF; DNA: TGTGCCAGCAGTGGCCCAGTTCTCCCCGACTCTGGAAACACCATATATTTT
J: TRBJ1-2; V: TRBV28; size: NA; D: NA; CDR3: CASSLPLWTDPSLGYTF; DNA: TGTGCCAGCAGTCTTCCCTTATGGACAGACCCGTCCCTTGGCTACACCTTC
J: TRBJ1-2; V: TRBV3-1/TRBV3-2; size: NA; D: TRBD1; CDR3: CASSQGTGPLGYTF; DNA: TGTGCCAGCAGCCAGGGGACAGGGCCACTGGGCTACACCTTC
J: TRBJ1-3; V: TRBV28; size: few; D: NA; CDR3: CASRKTVTVGNTIYF; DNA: TGTGCCAGCAGGAAGACAGTAACTGTAGGAAACACCATATATTTT
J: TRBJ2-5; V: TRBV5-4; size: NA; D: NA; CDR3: CASSIGTFKETQYF; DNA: TGTGCCAGCAGCATCGGGACTTTCAAAGAGACCCAGTACTTC
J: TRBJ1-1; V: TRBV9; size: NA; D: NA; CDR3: CASSVAGGGGTEAFF; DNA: TGTGCCAGCAGCGTAGCCGGCGGTGGAGGCACTGAAGCTTTCTTT
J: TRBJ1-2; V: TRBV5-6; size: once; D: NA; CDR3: CASRDGAGAIYTF; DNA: TGTGCCAGCAGGGACGGGGCAGGGGCTATCTACACCTTC
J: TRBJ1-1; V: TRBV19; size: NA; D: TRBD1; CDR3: CASILEQGATEAFF; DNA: TGTGCCAGTATTCTAGAGCAGGGGGCCACTGAAGCTTTCTTT
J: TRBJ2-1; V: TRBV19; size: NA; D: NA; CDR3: CASSPQGRASYNEQFF; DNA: TGTGCCAGTAGTCCCCAGGGCAGGGCCTCCTACAATGAGCAGTTCTTC
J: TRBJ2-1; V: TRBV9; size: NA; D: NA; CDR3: CASSFSDFNEQFF; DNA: TGTGCCAGCAGCTTTTCGGACTTCAATGAGCAGTTCTTC
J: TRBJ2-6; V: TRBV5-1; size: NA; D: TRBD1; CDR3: CASSLEQGSGANVLTF; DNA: TGCGCCAGCAGCTTGGAACAGGGGTCCGGGGCCAACGTCCTGACTTTC
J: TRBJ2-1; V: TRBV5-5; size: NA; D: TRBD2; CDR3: CASSPTPGLAGVGRQFF; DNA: TGTGCCAGCAGCCCCACACCGGGACTAGCGGGAGTAGGTCGACAGTTCTTC
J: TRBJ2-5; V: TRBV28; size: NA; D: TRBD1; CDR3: CASSFLGAGGTETQYF; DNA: TGTGCCAGCAGTTTTTTGGGGGCAGGGGGTACGGAGACCCAGTACTTC
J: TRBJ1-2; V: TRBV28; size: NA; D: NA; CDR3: CASLGGNGYTF; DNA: TGTGCCAGCCTAGGAGGGAATGGCTACACCTTC
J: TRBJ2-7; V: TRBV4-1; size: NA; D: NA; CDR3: CASSQDLASSLYEQYF; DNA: TGCGCCAGCAGCCAAGATCTGGCCTCCTCGCTGTACGAGCAGTACTTC
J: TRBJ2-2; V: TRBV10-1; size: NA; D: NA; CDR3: CASSDLGLGGTGELFF; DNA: TGCGCCAGCAGTGACCTCGGACTCGGTGGCACCGGGGAGCTGTTTTTT
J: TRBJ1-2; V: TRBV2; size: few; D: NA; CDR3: CASSESGQNYGYTF; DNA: TGTGCCAGCAGTGAATCTGGGCAGAACTATGGCTACACCTTC
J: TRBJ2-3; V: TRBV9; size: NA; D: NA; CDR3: CASSAHGTLSTDTQYF; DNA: TGTGCCAGCAGCGCCCACGGGACTCTTAGCACAGATACGCAGTATTTT
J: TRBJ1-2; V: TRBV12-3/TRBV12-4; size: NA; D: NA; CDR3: CASRARDSGYTF; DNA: TGTGCCAGCAGAGCCCGGGACTCCGGCTACACCTTC
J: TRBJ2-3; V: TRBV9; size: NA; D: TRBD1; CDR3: CASSWTGDTDTQYF; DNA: TGTGCCAGCAGCTGGACAGGGGACACAGATACGCAGTATTTT
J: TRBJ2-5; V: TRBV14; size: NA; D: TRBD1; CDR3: CASSQDRGRWETQYF; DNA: TGTGCCAGCAGCCAGGACAGGGGGAGATGGGAGACCCAGTACTTC